These 15 T cell receptor beta chains were all obtained from the same sample, sequenced in a study of T cell clones after liver transplantation. Here immunoSEQ multiplex PCR was the method, and the copy in TCRdb shows in-frame clones only, minus some. The sample has 90,000 to 120,000 clones, roughly four fifths seen once. Sequencing used CD4+ T cells from blood, obtained before liver transplant. All receptors come from a human donor who received a liver transplant.

The chain couples TRBV5-1 to TRBJ2-5, with D tentatively TRBD1 or TRBD2 (5 bases each). The V end lost 3 bases, the J end lost 3 bases, and 15 bases lay between the germline ends. This CDR3 has 15 amino acids. Per the germline V gene, CDR1 is SGHRS and CDR2 is YFSETQ. The CDR3 loop is CASSSGPRGEETQYF. CDR3 bases: TGCGCCAGCAGCTCGGGACCTAGGGGAGAAGAGACCCAGTACTTC.

The V and J genes are TRBV27 and TRBJ2-3; the D is unclear. The germline V gene has CDR1 MNHEY and CDR2 SMNVEV (reference sequence). The CDR3 contains 17 residues. The V end lost 7 bases, the J end lost 0 bases, and 20 bases lay between the germline ends. CDR3 in amino acids: CASTPPIAGISTDTQYF. Here the CDR3 DNA reads TGTGCCAGCACCCCCCCCATTGCCGGAATTAGCACAGATACGCAGTATTTT.

The chain has TRBV6-5 and TRBJ2-7, with 9 bases identical to TRBD1. V was pared by 5 bases and J by 2 bases, with 4 bases of the junction left unmatched. The CDR3 consists of 14 residues. Germline assignment: CDR1 MNHEY and CDR2 SVGAGI. This chain's CDR3 is CASSPNRGPYEQYF. DNA for the CDR3: TGTGCCAGCAGTCCCAACAGGGGGCCCTACGAGCAGTACTTC.

This clone has just one count. This sequence joins TRBV9 and TRBJ2-7; D possibly corresponds to TRBD1 (6 bases). The CDR3 is 14 residues long. CDR1 is SGDLS, CDR2 YYNGEE, per germline. V lost 4 bases and J 0 bases, leaving 11 bases between the germline ends. The CDR3 sequence is CASSFGTYSYEQYF. CDR3 DNA sequence: TGTGCCAGCAGCTTCGGGACATACTCCTACGAGCAGTACTTC.

The chain has TRBV27 and TRBJ1-1, with D possibly being TRBD1 (5 bases). Trimming stripped 4 bases from V and 4 bases from J, with 22 bases between. Germline loops: CDR1 MNHEY, CDR2 SMNVEV (reference sequence). This CDR3 has 17 residues. The CDR3 DNA reads TGTGCCAGCAGTTCCGCGGCCCTCCGGGGGGTGAGCACTGAAGCTTTCTTT. Protein: CASSSAALRGVSTEAFF.

This clone was seen more than once but under ten times. V is TRBV7-9 and J is TRBJ1-3; a possible D gene is TRBD1 (5 bases). CDR3 size: 15 residues. Germline V gene lookup returns CDR1 SEHNR and CDR2 FQNEAQ (reference sequence). With 5 bases removed from V and 1 base from J, the gap between germline ends came to 12 bases. The CDR3 DNA sequence: TGTGCCAGCAGCCCTCGGGGGGATTCTGGAAACACCATATATTTT. As protein: CASSPRGDSGNTIYF.

The chain uses TRBV29-1 and TRBJ2-3, with D possibly being TRBD1 (6 bases). The CDR3 length is 13 residues. Germline V CDR1 and CDR2: SQVTM, ANQGSEA. The V end was cut by 7 bases, the J end by 3 bases, with 14 bases between. This CDR3 reads CSGLQGSTDTQYF. The CDR3 region has the DNA TGCAGCGGACTACAGGGTTCGACAGATACGCAGTATTTT.

The chain couples TRBV19 to TRBJ1-2; no definite D call. CDR1 and CDR2 (germline): LNHDA, SQIVND (reference sequence). CDR3 size: 14 residues. V was clipped by 1 base and J by 1 base, with 7 bases between them. The CDR3 sequence is CASSIVGLNYGYTF. As DNA, the CDR3 is TGTGCCAGTAGTATAGTAGGCCTTAACTATGGCTACACCTTC.

A single count supports this clone. The chain joins TRBV7-9 to TRBJ1-1; D uncertain. Germline V gene sequence: CDR1 SEHNR, CDR2 FQNEAQ (reference sequence). This CDR3 has 15 residues. The V end was cut by 7 bases, the J end by 3 bases, with 18 bases between. CDR3 sequence: CASNPSKARDTEAFF. The CDR3 coding sequence is TGTGCCAGCAACCCCAGTAAGGCTCGGGACACTGAAGCTTTCTTT.

The chain uses TRBV19 and TRBJ1-2, with D perhaps matching TRBD1 (6 bases). Per the germline V gene, CDR1 is LNHDA and CDR2 is SQIVND (reference sequence). This CDR3 comprises 12 residues. Trimming cost V 7 bases and J 7 bases, with 13 bases left between them. The CDR3 DNA reads TGTGCCAGTAAAGTCACAGGGAGTGGCTACACCTTC. Residues: CASKVTGSGYTF.

The chain uses TRBV6-1 and TRBJ2-7; the D gene is possibly TRBD2 (5 bases). CDR1 is MNHNS, CDR2 SASEGT, per germline. This CDR3 is 15 amino acids long. Trimming pared 0 bases from V and 2 bases from J, leaving 11 bases between. The CDR3 sequence: CASSEARTFTYEQYF. CDR3 DNA sequence: TGTGCCAGCAGTGAAGCCCGGACTTTCACCTACGAGCAGTACTTC.

V and J are TRBV28 and TRBJ1-1, with D perhaps TRBD1 (5 bases). Per the germline V gene, CDR1 is MDHEN and CDR2 is SYDVKM. This CDR3 spans 14 amino acids. V was cut by 6 bases and J by 1 base, with 12 bases left in between. CDR3 sequence reads: CASREGTRNTEAFF. CDR3 bases: TGTGCCAGCAGGGAGGGGACCCGGAACACTGAAGCTTTCTTT.

This clone was observed a few times. The V gene is TRBV7-2, the J gene TRBJ2-1; D not certain. Looked up from germline, CDR1 is SGHTA and CDR2 is FQGNSA. This CDR3 spans 13 amino acids. V lost 4 bases and J 4 bases, leaving 8 bases between the germline ends. CDR3 coding DNA: TGTGCCAGCAGCTCCGGTCGATACAATGAGCAGTTCTTC. It translates to CASSSGRYNEQFF.

CDR3 amino acids: CASSPIRVTRDHEQYF. The CDR3 DNA is TGTGCCAGCTCACCAATCCGGGTGACTAGAGACCACGAGCAGTACTTC. The chain links TRBV18 to TRBJ2-7, with a tentative D call TRBD2 (6 bases). V dropped 2 bases and J dropped 5 bases, with 19 bases sitting between them. The CDR3 totals 16 residues. Per germline, CDR1 KGHSH and CDR2 LQKENI.

The rearrangement joins TRBV10-1 to TRBJ1-1; 10 nucleotides line up with TRBD1. Unmatched junction bases numbered 5, after V lost 7 bases and J lost 3 bases. This CDR3 spans 14 amino acids. From germline, CDR1 is WNHNN and CDR2 SYGVQD (reference sequence). The CDR3 sequence is CASTRDRGDTEAFF. Written as DNA, the CDR3 is TGCGCCAGCACCCGGGACAGGGGCGACACTGAAGCTTTCTTT.